The clone carrying this T cell receptor (beta chain) was observed at least ten times. Its antigen remains unknown. This sample is drawn from a study of T cells after yellow fever vaccination. Study background: Preparation of the low-cell-number fractions used SMART-Seq v4 Ultra Low Input.

CDR3 length: 14 amino acids. Germline lookup yields CDR1 MNHEY and CDR2 SVGAGI. Trimming took off 5 bases at V and 8 bases at J, with 15 bases between the two ends. Universal primer sites and UMIs were introduced during 5'RACE template-switching synthesis of TCR cDNA. MiXCR, applied by TCRdb to the 5' RACE reads, yields one record per CDR3 protein. The table records about 160,000 distinct CDR3 sequences, under 7.5% of them present only once. Study-wide points: A large majority of primary-vaccination clones showed up again after the booster (around 95% CD4, around 85% CD8). Faster peaking, at day 5 versus 15, marked a secondary response that was weaker.

The chain joins TRBV6-5 to TRBJ2-2; D may match TRBD1 or TRBD2 (6 bases each). The specimen was CD4+ T cells sorted from PBMCs, collected 4 to 6 days after the first yellow fever vaccination. The TCR was taken from a man between 18 and 35 years old who received the YFV17D yellow fever vaccine. The CDR3 region has the DNA TGTGCCAGCAGTACCGGGGGCTCCGAGGGGGAGCTGTTTTTT. This codes for CASSTGGSEGELFF.